These 15 T cell receptor beta chains originate from one sample sequenced in a study of Graves' ophthalmopathy and Graves' hyperthyroidism. RNA transcripts were the source from which TCR beta CDR3 regions were amplified. HTBI primers were employed in first-round RT-PCR, then a second-round multiplex PCR followed. TCRdb re-analysed the multiplex PCR reads in MiXCR, keeping a single row per CDR3 protein. The table records 900,000 to 1,200,000 distinct CDR3 sequences, about 40% of them present only once. The sample comprised peripheral blood or thyroid tissue (not recorded which). The source of these receptors is an adult man with Graves' hyperthyroidism.

This clonotype was counted at least ten times. V is TRBV19 and J is TRBJ2-2; no firm D call. CDR3 length equals 15 residues. Trimming cost V 7 bases and J 6 bases, with 18 bases left between them. Germline values: CDR1 LNHDA, CDR2 SQIVND (reference sequence). CDR3 in DNA: TGTGCCAGTACCAAATCGTGGGCAGGCCCCGGGGAGCTGTTTTTT. Translation gives CASTKSWAGPGELFF.

The rearrangement joins TRBV15 to TRBJ2-2; the D gene is possibly TRBD2 (5 bases). Germline V gene lookup returns CDR1 LNHNV and CDR2 YYDKDF (reference sequence). The CDR3 is made up of 18 amino acids. Trimming took 0 bases from V and 2 from J, leaving 16 bases between them. The DNA for the CDR3 is TGTGCCACCAGCAGAGATGTGACGGGGAACCTCAACACCGGGGAGCTGTTTTTT. It yields the protein CATSRDVTGNLNTGELFF.

The chain joins TRBV19 to TRBJ2-7; maybe TRBD2 (5 bases). Per the germline V gene, CDR1 is LNHDA and CDR2 is SQIVND (reference sequence). This CDR3 region has 14 residues. Trimming removed 5 bases from V and 7 bases from J, with 18 bases in between. The CDR3 sequence: CASSWKRTYNEQYF. CDR3 sequence (DNA): TGTGCCAGTAGTTGGAAGCGGACCTACAATGAGCAGTACTTC.

In its sample, this clonotype was seen many times. The chain links TRBV7-9 to TRBJ1-5; D is ambiguous. V was pared by 5 bases and J by 0 bases, with 11 bases between. This CDR3 spans 15 amino acids. CDR1 and CDR2 (germline): SEHNR, FQNEAQ (reference sequence). Here the CDR3 reads CASSPSDDSNQPQHF. The CDR3 bases are TGTGCCAGCAGCCCTAGTGACGATAGCAATCAGCCCCAGCATTTT.

On this clonotype: Compared with germline, one end of the junction differs, possibly owing to a read error. V is TRBV10-3 and J is TRBJ1-5; D unclear. Germline values: CDR1 ENHRY, CDR2 SYGVKD. The CDR3 has 16 amino acids. CDR3 sequence (DNA): TGTGCCAGCAGTTACGGGCAGGAGGATAGCAATCAGCCCCAGCATTTT. Its translation: CASSYGQEDSNQPQHF.

Details on this clonotype: This sequence may be a read error, since a much larger clone differs from it by one base. CDR3 sequence (DNA): TGTGCCAGCAGCTCTCTAGCGGGAAGCCTATCCGAGCAGTACTTC. Amino acid sequence: CASSSLAGSLSEQYF. The chain is built from TRBV5-4 and TRBJ2-7; TRBD2 agrees at 9 bases. The CDR3 length is 15 residues. The V segment lost 3 bases and the J segment 6 bases; nucleotides outside the gene matches: 10. Germline V gives CDR1 SGHNT, CDR2 YYREEE (reference sequence).

The genes are TRBV7-3 and TRBJ2-7; tentatively, D is TRBD1 (5 bases). V was shortened by 2 bases and J by 6 bases, with 14 bases between the two germline ends. The CDR3 sequence is 14 residues long. Germline-derived CDR1 and CDR2 are SGHTA and FQGTGA. The DNA for the CDR3 is TGTGCCAGCAGCTTATACTCAGGGCTGAGCGAGCAGTACTTC. It is translated as CASSLYSGLSEQYF. The full variable domain, rest sourced from reference TRBV7-3 and TRBJ2-7, is GAGVSQTPSNKVTEKGKYVELRCDPISGHTALYWYRQSLGQGPEFLIYFQGTGAADDSGLPNDRFFAVRPEGSVSTLKIQRTERGDSAVYLCASSLYSGLSEQYFGPGTRLTVT.

This chain connects TRBV3-1 to TRBJ2-7, with D possibly TRBD1 on 6 matching bases. Between the trimmed V and J ends, which lost 5 bases and 3 bases, there was a span of 14 bases. The CDR3 covers 14 residues. Germline assignment: CDR1 LGHDT and CDR2 YNNKEL (reference sequence). The CDR3 protein is CASSKRQVGYEQYF. The CDR3 nucleotides read TGTGCCAGCAGCAAACGACAGGTCGGCTACGAGCAGTACTTC.

The chain combines TRBV25-1 with TRBJ1-4, with TRBD1 identical over 7 bases. Looked up from germline, CDR1 is MGHDK and CDR2 is SYGVNS. The CDR3 length is 16 residues. V shed 6 bases and J 5 bases; nucleotides not matched to a gene: 12. CDR3 residues: CASSVDLQGRNEKLFF. The CDR3 region has the DNA TGTGCCAGCAGCGTAGACTTACAGGGGAGGAATGAAAAACTGTTTTTT.

Ten or more counts support this clonotype. The chain carries TRBV2 and TRBJ1-5; TRBD1 matches at 12 bases. J was trimmed by 7 bases and V by 6 bases; bases with no gene match: 10. This CDR3 has 16 amino acids. Germline V CDR1 and CDR2: SNHLY, FYNNEI. The CDR3: CASRPGQGARGQPQHF. CDR3 nucleotide sequence: TGTGCCAGCAGACCGGGACAGGGGGCGAGAGGACAGCCCCAGCATTTT.

The chain couples TRBV7-2 to TRBJ1-1; D unresolved. The germline gives CDR1 SGHTA, CDR2 FQGNSA. Trimming stripped 8 bases from V and 3 bases from J, with 16 bases between. CDR3 length: 14 residues. The DNA of the CDR3 is TGTGCCAGCTCACCACCTTCACGGGACACTGAAGCTTTCTTT. Its protein is CASSPPSRDTEAFF.

This clonotype was seen only a few times. The chain has TRBV6-6 and TRBJ2-7; tentatively, D is TRBD1 (6 bases). CDR1 and CDR2 from the germline V gene are MNHNY and SVGAGI (reference sequence). Trimming shortened V by 11 bases and J by 2 bases, and 16 bases separated the two germline ends. The length of the CDR3 is 13 residues. CDR3 DNA sequence: TGTGCCTCAGGGGCGCAGGGTACCTACGAGCAGTACTTC. Translation: CASGAQGTYEQYF.

The V and J genes are TRBV5-4 and TRBJ2-7; 10 bases are shared with TRBD1. This CDR3 has 15 amino acids. J was trimmed by 7 bases and V by 4 bases; bases with no gene match: 11. The germline V gene encodes CDR1 SGHNT and CDR2 YYREEE (reference sequence). The CDR3: CASSVEERTGGEQYF. CDR3 bases: TGTGCCAGCAGCGTTGAAGAGAGGACAGGGGGTGAGCAGTACTTC.

V usage is TRBV14 and J usage is TRBJ1-2; D is undetermined. The ends were cut back, 0 bases at V and 8 bases at J, with 19 bases in the middle. This CDR3 comprises 16 residues. Germline loops: CDR1 SGHDN, CDR2 FVKESK. The CDR3 sequence: CASSQDTDSPGLGYTF. The CDR3 DNA follows: TGTGCCAGCAGCCAAGATACTGATAGCCCGGGTCTGGGCTACACCTTC.

This clonotype was seen only a few times. A much larger clonotype is one base distant, so this may be a read error. The chain recombines TRBV29-1 with TRBJ2-7; the match to TRBD1 covers 10 bases. The CDR3 has 15 amino acids. J lost 4 bases, V lost 7 bases, and 13 bases had no gene match. Germline lookup yields CDR1 SQVTM and CDR2 ANQGSEA. CDR3 sequence: CSAIQADRGPYEQYF. The CDR3 DNA reads as TGCAGCGCTATTCAGGCAGACAGGGGGCCATACGAGCAGTACTTC.